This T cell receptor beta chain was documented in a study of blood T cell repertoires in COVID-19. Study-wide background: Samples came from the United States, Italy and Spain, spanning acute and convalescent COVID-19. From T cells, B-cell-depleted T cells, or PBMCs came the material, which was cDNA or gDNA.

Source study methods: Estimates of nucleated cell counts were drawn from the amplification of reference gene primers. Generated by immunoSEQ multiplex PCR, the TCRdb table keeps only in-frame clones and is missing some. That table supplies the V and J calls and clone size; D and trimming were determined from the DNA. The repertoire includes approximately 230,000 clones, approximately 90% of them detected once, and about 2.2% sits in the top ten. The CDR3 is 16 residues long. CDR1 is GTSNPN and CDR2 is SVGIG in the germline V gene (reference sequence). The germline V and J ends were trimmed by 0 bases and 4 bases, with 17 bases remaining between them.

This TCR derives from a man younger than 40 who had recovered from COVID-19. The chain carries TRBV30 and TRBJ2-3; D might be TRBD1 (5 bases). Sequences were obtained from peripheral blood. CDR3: CAWSVLRRVAADTQYF. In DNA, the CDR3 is TGTGCCTGGAGTGTACTCCGCAGGGTAGCTGCAGATACGCAGTATTTT.